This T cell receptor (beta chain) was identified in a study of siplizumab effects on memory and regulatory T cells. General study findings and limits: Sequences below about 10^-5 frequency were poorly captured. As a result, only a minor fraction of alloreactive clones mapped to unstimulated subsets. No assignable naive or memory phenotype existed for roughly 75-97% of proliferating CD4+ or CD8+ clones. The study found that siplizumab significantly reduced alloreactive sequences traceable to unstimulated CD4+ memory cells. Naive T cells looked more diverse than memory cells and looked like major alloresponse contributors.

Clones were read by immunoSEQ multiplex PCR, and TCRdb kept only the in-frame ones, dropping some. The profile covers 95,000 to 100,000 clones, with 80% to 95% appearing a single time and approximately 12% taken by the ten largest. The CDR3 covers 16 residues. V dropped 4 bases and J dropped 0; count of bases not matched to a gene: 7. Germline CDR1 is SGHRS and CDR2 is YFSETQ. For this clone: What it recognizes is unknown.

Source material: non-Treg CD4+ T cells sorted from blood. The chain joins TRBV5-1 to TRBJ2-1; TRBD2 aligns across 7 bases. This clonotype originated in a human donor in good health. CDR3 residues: CASSSGGSVSYNEQFF. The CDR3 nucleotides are TGCGCCAGCAGCAGCGGCGGGAGTGTCTCCTACAATGAGCAGTTCTTC.